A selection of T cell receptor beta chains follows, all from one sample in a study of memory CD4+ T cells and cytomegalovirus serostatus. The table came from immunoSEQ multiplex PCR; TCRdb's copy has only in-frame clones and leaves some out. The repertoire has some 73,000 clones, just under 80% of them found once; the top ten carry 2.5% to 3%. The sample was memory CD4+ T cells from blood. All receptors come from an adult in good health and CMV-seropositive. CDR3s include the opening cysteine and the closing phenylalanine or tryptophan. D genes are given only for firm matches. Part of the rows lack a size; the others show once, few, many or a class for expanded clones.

CDR3: CASSFVGRDEKLFF
DNA: TGTGCCAGCAGCTTCGTGGGTAGAGATGAAAAACTGTTTTTT
D: .
V: TRBV5-5
J: TRBJ1-4
size: once

CDR3: CASSPARSGQETQYF
DNA: TGTGCCAGCAGCCCCGCTCGCAGCGGCCAAGAGACCCAGTACTTC
D: .
V: TRBV7-2
J: TRBJ2-5
size: .

CDR3: CASKRTNRVPYEQYF
DNA: TGTGCCAGCAAAAGGACAAACAGGGTCCCCTACGAGCAGTACTTC
D: .
V: TRBV2
J: TRBJ2-7
size: .

CDR3: CPEKGETQYF
DNA: TGCCCTGAAAAGGGAGAGACCCAGTACTTC
D: .
V: TRBV20-1
J: TRBJ2-5
size: .

CDR3: CASSDARNQPQHF
DNA: TGTGCCAGCTCAGATGCTCGCAATCAGCCCCAGCATTTT
D: .
V: TRBV18
J: TRBJ1-5
size: .

CDR3: CASSLFRGETQYF
DNA: TGTGCCAGCAGCTTATTCCGAGGGGAGACCCAGTACTTC
D: .
V: TRBV7-9
J: TRBJ2-5
size: .

CDR3: CAWEKGGRSFDTQYF
DNA: TGTGCCTGGGAAAAGGGCGGGAGGAGTTTCGATACGCAGTATTTT
D: TRBD2
V: TRBV30
J: TRBJ2-3
size: .

CDR3: CASSFIGQGGTEAFF
DNA: TGTGCCAGCAGTTTCATTGGACAGGGAGGCACTGAAGCTTTCTTT
D: TRBD1
V: TRBV7-2
J: TRBJ1-1
size: .

CDR3: CSARDNYEQYF
DNA: TGCAGTGCTAGAGATAACTACGAGCAGTACTTC
D: .
V: TRBV20-1
J: TRBJ2-7
size: .

CDR3: CASSQTENTEAFF
DNA: TGCGCCAGCAGCCAAACCGAGAACACTGAAGCTTTCTTT
D: .
V: TRBV5-1
J: TRBJ1-1
size: few

CDR3: CASSPGLRTDTQYF
DNA: TGTGCCAGCAGCCCTGGACTGCGCACAGATACGCAGTATTTT
D: .
V: TRBV7-9
J: TRBJ2-3
size: .

CDR3: CASSPAMGRALYEQYF
DNA: TGTGCCAGCAGTCCAGCGATGGGCAGAGCTCTCTACGAGCAGTACTTC
D: .
V: TRBV2
J: TRBJ2-7
size: few

CDR3: CSADVSYEQYF
DNA: TGCAGTGCCGACGTCTCCTACGAGCAGTACTTC
D: .
V: TRBV20-1
J: TRBJ2-7
size: .

CDR3: CSVGQGAGTEAFF
DNA: TGCAGCGTGGGACAGGGGGCCGGTACTGAAGCTTTCTTT
D: TRBD1
V: TRBV29-1
J: TRBJ1-1
size: .

CDR3: CASSLVGDSDTQYF
DNA: TGTGCCAGCAGCTTGGTAGGAGACTCAGATACGCAGTATTTT
D: .
V: TRBV5-4
J: TRBJ2-3
size: .

CDR3: CASSPRTGDNEKLFF
DNA: TGTGCCAGCAGCCCACGGACAGGCGATAATGAAAAACTGTTTTTT
D: TRBD1
V: TRBV5-4
J: TRBJ1-4
size: .

CDR3: CASSDLSGRSTDTQYF
DNA: TGTGCCAGCAGTGACCTCAGCGGACGTAGCACAGATACGCAGTATTTT
D: .
V: TRBV25-1
J: TRBJ2-3
size: .

CDR3: CASSEMRGNGYTF
DNA: TGCGCCAGCAGTGAGATGAGGGGGAACGGCTACACCTTC
D: .
V: TRBV10-2
J: TRBJ1-2
size: .

CDR3: CAWTLGYEQYF
DNA: TGTGCCTGGACCCTCGGGTACGAGCAGTACTTC
D: .
V: TRBV30
J: TRBJ2-7
size: .

CDR3: CASSPPGNIQYF
DNA: TGTGCCAGCTCACCACCGGGGAACATTCAGTACTTC
D: .
V: TRBV18
J: TRBJ2-4
size: .

CDR3: CASSSMGLAPYNEQFF
DNA: TGTGCCAGCAGCTCGATGGGACTAGCGCCTTACAATGAGCAGTTCTTC
D: TRBD2
V: TRBV7-2
J: TRBJ2-1
size: .

CDR3: CASRDGTGTGNSPLHF
DNA: TGCGCCAGCAGGGACGGAACCGGGACAGGGAATTCACCCCTCCACTTT
D: TRBD1
V: TRBV5-1
J: TRBJ1-6
size: .

CDR3: CASRSTVNTEAFF
DNA: TGTGCCAGCAGGTCGACAGTGAACACTGAAGCTTTCTTT
D: .
V: TRBV2
J: TRBJ1-1
size: few

CDR3: CSAAQGTGTGNTIYF
DNA: TGCAGCGCTGCTCAAGGGACAGGGACTGGAAACACCATATATTTT
D: TRBD1
V: TRBV29-1
J: TRBJ1-3
size: .

CDR3: CSALGRREVVF
DNA: TGCAGTGCCCTCGGGAGGCGGGAGGTGGTCTTC
D: TRBD2
V: TRBV20-1
J: TRBJ2-1
size: .

CDR3: CASSPDGSSGNTIYF
DNA: TGTGCCAGCAGTCCCGATGGGAGCTCTGGAAACACCATATATTTT
D: .
V: TRBV6-6
J: TRBJ1-3
size: few

CDR3: CASRLRSYYGYTF
DNA: TGTGCCAGCAGGCTTCGAAGTTACTATGGCTACACCTTC
D: .
V: TRBV6-5
J: TRBJ1-2
size: .

CDR3: CASSPQAEVSEAFF
DNA: TGTGCCAGTAGTCCCCAAGCGGAGGTTTCTGAAGCTTTCTTT
D: .
V: TRBV19
J: TRBJ1-1
size: .

CDR3: CATSREVGEGYEQYF
DNA: TGTGCCACCAGCAGAGAAGTCGGAGAGGGCTACGAGCAGTACTTC
D: .
V: TRBV15
J: TRBJ2-7
size: .

CDR3: CAWSPTDTQYF
DNA: TGTGCCTGGAGTCCCACAGATACGCAGTATTTT
D: .
V: TRBV30
J: TRBJ2-3
size: .

CDR3: CASSLVSAVQETQYF
DNA: TGTGCCAGCAGCTTAGTTTCGGCAGTCCAAGAGACCCAGTACTTC
D: .
V: TRBV11-3
J: TRBJ2-5
size: .

CDR3: CASSYSGRSYTF
DNA: TGTGCCAGCAGTTACTCGGGGCGAAGCTACACCTTC
D: .
V: TRBV6-5
J: TRBJ1-2
size: many

CDR3: CAMARGLAGGPDTQYF
DNA: TGTGCCATGGCGAGAGGGCTAGCTGGAGGTCCAGATACGCAGTATTTT
D: .
V: TRBV30
J: TRBJ2-3
size: .

CDR3: CASSRGVGQGYLGYTF
DNA: TGTGCCAGCAGCCGAGGGGTAGGACAGGGCTATCTCGGCTACACCTTC
D: TRBD1
V: TRBV27
J: TRBJ1-2
size: .

CDR3: CASSPGFAANGYTF
DNA: TGTGCCAGCTCACCAGGATTCGCCGCTAATGGCTACACCTTC
D: .
V: TRBV18
J: TRBJ1-2
size: once

CDR3: CASSSLQGNYSPLHF
DNA: TGTGCCAGCAGTTCCCTCCAGGGGAATTATTCACCCCTCCACTTT
D: .
V: TRBV2
J: TRBJ1-6
size: .

CDR3: CASSLGTGWSGELFF
DNA: TGTGCCAGCAGCTTAGGGACAGGGTGGAGCGGGGAGCTGTTTTTT
D: TRBD1
V: TRBV11-2
J: TRBJ2-2
size: once

CDR3: CASNDPGTPNTEAFF
DNA: TGTGCCAGTAACGATCCCGGGACACCTAACACTGAAGCTTTCTTT
D: .
V: TRBV19
J: TRBJ1-1
size: .

CDR3: CAWSVSDTQYF
DNA: TGTGCCTGGAGTGTATCCGATACGCAGTATTTT
D: .
V: TRBV30
J: TRBJ2-3
size: .

CDR3: CASSPTPGVTQYF
DNA: TGCGCCAGCAGCCCTACCCCCGGGGTGACCCAGTACTTC
D: .
V: TRBV5-1
J: TRBJ2-5
size: .